The 10 T cell receptor beta chains reported below all come from one sample, sequenced in a study of blood T cell repertoires in COVID-19. The protocol was immunoSEQ multiplex PCR, while the TCRdb copy is restricted to in-frame clones and leaves out a portion. The table shows approximately 190,000 clones, with almost 80% occurring only once. The specimen sequenced was peripheral blood. These receptors came from a man aged 60-69 years with active or convalescent COVID-19.

The chain employs TRBV15 and TRBJ2-5; D not resolved. This CDR3 is built from 16 residues. From germline, CDR1 is LNHNV and CDR2 YYDKDF (reference sequence). Trimming removed 5 bases from V and 1 base from J, with 17 bases in between. The CDR3 sequence is CATSPGPGSGQETQYF. CDR3 bases: TGTGCCACCAGCCCTGGCCCCGGGTCCGGCCAAGAGACCCAGTACTTC.

This chain links TRBV29-1 with TRBJ2-3; 7 bases fit TRBD1. The ends lost 4 bases at V and 10 bases at J; junction bases unmatched: 11. The CDR3 runs 13 residues. Germline CDR1 reads SQVTM; CDR2 reads ANQGSEA. CDR3 sequence (DNA): TGCAGCGTTGCCGGGACAGCTAAGCAGGCGCAGTATTTT. Amino acid sequence: CSVAGTAKQAQYF.

This clone is a singleton in its sample. In DNA, the CDR3 is TGCGCCAGCATCTCCGGGACTGGCCTCAGTGAGCAGTTCTTC. Protein sequence: CASISGTGLSEQFF. The chain has TRBV5-1 and TRBJ2-1, with D possibly being TRBD2 (6 bases). V lost 6 bases and J lost 9, with 19 bases in between. CDR3 size: 14 residues. The germline V gene has CDR1 SGHRS and CDR2 YFSETQ.

CDR3 bases: TGTGCCACCAGTGTAGCAGGGCTAGAGACCCAGTACTTC. This translates into CATSVAGLETQYF. The chain has TRBV24-1 and TRBJ2-5; TRBD1 is a possible D gene (5 bases). Germline V lookup: CDR1 KGHDR, CDR2 SFDVKD. With 5 bases removed from V and 4 bases from J, the gap between germline ends came to 10 bases. CDR3 length equals 13 residues.

This chain connects TRBV11-2 to TRBJ2-7, with D unresolved. The CDR3 has 14 amino acids. V lost 0 bases and J 4 bases, leaving 10 bases between the germline ends. In germline, CDR1 is SGHAT, CDR2 FQNNGV. CDR3 coding DNA: TGTGCCAGCAGCTTAGATAGAGGCGCTTACGAGCAGTACTTC. It encodes CASSLDRGAYEQYF.

The rearrangement links TRBV21-1 to TRBJ1-5. TRBV21-1 represents a pseudogene. The CDR3 runs to 13 residues. CDR3 bases: TGTGCCAGCAGCAAAGTGAGGGATCAGCCCCAGCATTTT. Its protein product is CASSKVRDQPQHF.

The rearrangement uses TRBV30 and TRBJ2-1; TRBD2 is a possible D gene (6 bases). The V gene's germline CDR1 is GTSNPN and CDR2 SVGIG (reference sequence). CDR3 length: 16 amino acids. V was cut by 4 bases and J by 0 bases, with 16 bases left in between. The CDR3 loop is CAWTSEGLDSYNEQFF. In nucleotides, the CDR3 is TGTGCCTGGACCTCGGAGGGCCTGGACTCCTACAATGAGCAGTTCTTC. Together with reference TRBV30 and TRBJ2-1, the CDR3 gives the full variable domain: SQTIHQWPATLVQPVGSPLSLECTVEGTSNPNLYWYRQAAGRGLQLLFYSVGIGQISSEVPQNLSASRPQDRQFILSSKKLLLSDSGFYLCAWTSEGLDSYNEQFFGPGTRLTVL.

The rearrangement uses TRBV11-2 and TRBJ1-1; TRBD1 is a possible D gene (5 bases). V was cut by 5 bases and J by 4 bases, with 17 bases left in between. Germline V gene sequence: CDR1 SGHAT, CDR2 FQNNGV. The CDR3 totals 15 residues. CDR3 in amino acids: CASSLRGGQGTEAFF. The DNA for the CDR3 is TGTGCCAGCAGCCTCCGGGGGGGTCAGGGCACTGAAGCTTTCTTT.

The chain recombines TRBV7-9 with TRBJ2-2; 7 bases line up with TRBD2. The CDR3 is made up of 16 amino acids. Germline-derived CDR1 and CDR2 are SEHNR and FQNEAQ (reference sequence). The V segment lost 2 bases and the J segment 5 bases; nucleotides outside the gene matches: 8. CDR3 loop: CASSLPRGERTGELFF. The CDR3, as DNA: TGTGCCAGCAGCTTACCCCGGGGGGAGCGAACCGGGGAGCTGTTTTTT.

The chain joins TRBV19 to TRBJ2-7, with TRBD1 matching 8 bases. The V gene end was trimmed by 8 bases and the J gene end by 0 bases; junction bases not matched to a gene: 6. The CDR3 runs to 14 residues. Germline CDR1 and CDR2: LNHDA and SQIVND (reference sequence). Here the CDR3 reads CASARTGNSYEQYF. In DNA, the CDR3 is TGTGCCAGTGCCCGGACAGGGAACTCCTACGAGCAGTACTTC.